This T cell receptor (beta chain) was documented in a study of blood T cell repertoires in COVID-19. For the study at large: The study drew acute and convalescent COVID-19 samples from the United States, Italy and Spain. Sources were T cells, B-cell-depleted T cells, or PBMCs; the material itself was cDNA or gDNA.

CDR1 and CDR2 (germline): SGHRS, YFSETQ. After removal of 4 bases from V and 4 bases from J, the junction contained 5 bases not matched to a gene. The CDR3 is 15 amino acids. In the source study's methods: For nucleated cells, counts were estimated from reference gene primer amplification. Profiling relied on immunoSEQ multiplex PCR, and the TCRdb table lists in-frame clones only, not all of them. D and trimming were read from the DNA, whereas the V and J calls and clone size are those reported in that table. Of around 250,000 clones listed, roughly 90% were seen once; the top ten hold about 0.64%. The source material was peripheral blood. The chain carries TRBV5-1 and TRBJ2-6; 7 nucleotides line up with TRBD1. The TCR was taken from a human donor in a cohort sampled during active COVID-19. In DNA, the CDR3 is TGCGCCAGCAGCCCGGGACAGTCGGGGGCCAACGTCCTGACTTTC. This codes for CASSPGQSGANVLTF.